The present T cell receptor beta chain was sequenced within a study of response to subunit inactivated influenza vaccine. TCRdb fed the RT-PCR reads into MiXCR, producing one record per CDR3 protein. The table has about half a million distinct CDR3 sequences, about 25% seen once; the top ten hold over 1.5%. Trimming cost V 3 bases and J 2 bases; bases outside gene matches: 6. This CDR3 is built from 15 residues. The germline CDR1 and CDR2 sequences are MNHEY and SVGEGT. Study results and limitations: Each seasonal flu vaccination may recruit only limited new T cells, authors suggested.

With regard to this clonotype: No antigen is known for it.

This clonotype was obtained from a man aged 45-60 years who received an inactivated influenza vaccine. J is TRBJ2-7 and V is TRBV6-2 or TRBV6-3; TRBD2 matches at 8 bases. Sample: CD4+ T cells sorted from PBMCs, taken about 5 days after vaccination. CDR3 protein: CASSYRAAGAYEQYF. The CDR3 nucleotides are TGTGCCAGCAGTTATAGGGCAGCGGGGGCCTACGAGCAGTACTTC.